The 2 T cell receptor beta chains reported below all come from one sample, sequenced in a study of beta chain features in type 1 diabetes. The isolated RNA, all of it, was reverse transcribed, so expressed TCRB transcripts were what got sequenced. TCRdb keeps only in-frame clones here, not all; method: immunoSEQ multiplex PCR. The data contain around 500,000 clones, about 10% of them singletons. Material for sequencing was naive CD4+ T cells from blood. These receptors all stem from a young woman in good health.

The genes are TRBV20-1 and TRBJ1-2; no definite D call. The germline V gene has CDR1 DFQATT and CDR2 SNEGSKA (reference sequence). V was trimmed by 6 bases and J by 4 bases, leaving 3 bases between them. The CDR3 runs to 9 residues. The CDR3 nucleotides are TGCAGTGCCCTCTATGGCTACACCTTC. Encoded protein: CSALYGYTF.

The V gene is TRBV9, the J gene TRBJ1-1; D remains unclear. The CDR3 length is 15 residues. Trimming took off 3 bases at V and 1 base at J, with 13 bases between the two ends. CDR1 and CDR2 from the germline V gene are SGDLS and YYNGEE. CDR3 in amino acids: CASSATGRTNTEAFF. Here the CDR3 DNA reads TGTGCCAGCAGCGCAACTGGACGGACGAACACTGAAGCTTTCTTT.